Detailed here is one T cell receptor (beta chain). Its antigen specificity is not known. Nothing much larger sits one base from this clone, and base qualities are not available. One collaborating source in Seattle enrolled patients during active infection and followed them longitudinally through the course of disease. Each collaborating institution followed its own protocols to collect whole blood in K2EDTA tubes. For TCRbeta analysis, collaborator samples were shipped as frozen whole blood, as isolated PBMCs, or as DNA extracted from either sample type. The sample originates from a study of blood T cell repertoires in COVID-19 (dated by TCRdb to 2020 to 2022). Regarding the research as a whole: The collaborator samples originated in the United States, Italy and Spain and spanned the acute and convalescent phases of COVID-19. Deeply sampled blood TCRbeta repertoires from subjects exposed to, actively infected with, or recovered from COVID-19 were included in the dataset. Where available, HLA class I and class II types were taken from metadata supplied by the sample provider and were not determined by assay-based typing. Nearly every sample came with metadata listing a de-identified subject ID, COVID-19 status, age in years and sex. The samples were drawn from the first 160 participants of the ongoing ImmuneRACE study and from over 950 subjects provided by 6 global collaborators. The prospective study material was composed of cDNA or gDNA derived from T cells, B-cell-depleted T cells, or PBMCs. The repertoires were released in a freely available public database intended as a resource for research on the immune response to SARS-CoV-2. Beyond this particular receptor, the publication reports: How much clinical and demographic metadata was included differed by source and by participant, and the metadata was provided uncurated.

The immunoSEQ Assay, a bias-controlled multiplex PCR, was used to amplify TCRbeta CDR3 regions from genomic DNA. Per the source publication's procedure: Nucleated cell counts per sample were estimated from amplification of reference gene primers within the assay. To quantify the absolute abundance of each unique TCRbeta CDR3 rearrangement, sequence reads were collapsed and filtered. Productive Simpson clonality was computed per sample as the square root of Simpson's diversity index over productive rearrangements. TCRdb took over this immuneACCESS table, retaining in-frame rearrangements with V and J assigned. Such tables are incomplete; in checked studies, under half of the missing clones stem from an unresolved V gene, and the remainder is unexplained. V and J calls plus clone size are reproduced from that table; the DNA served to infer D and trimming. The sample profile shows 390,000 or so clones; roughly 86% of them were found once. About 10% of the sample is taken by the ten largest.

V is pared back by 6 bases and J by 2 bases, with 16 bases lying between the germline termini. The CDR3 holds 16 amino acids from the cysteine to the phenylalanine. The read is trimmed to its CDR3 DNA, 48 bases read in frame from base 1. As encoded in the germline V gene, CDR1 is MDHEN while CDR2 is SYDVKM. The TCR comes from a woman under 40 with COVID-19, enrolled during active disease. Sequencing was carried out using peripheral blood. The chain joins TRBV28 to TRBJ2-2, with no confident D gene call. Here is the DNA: TGTGCCAGCAGAAACGTCCGGGTGGTTAACACCGGGGAGCTGTTTTTT. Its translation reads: CASRNVRVVNTGELFF.